The rows below give T cell receptor beta chains drawn from one sample of a study of CD8 T cells in Susac syndrome. TCRdb independently ran MiXCR on the immunoSEQ multiplex PCR reads; one entry per CDR3 protein. Altogether some 300,000 distinct CDR3 sequences are present, about 85% being singletons, with the ten largest covering about 0.11%. The sequencing input was CD8+ T cells from PBMCs. These receptors were obtained from a human donor with multiple sclerosis. CDR3s include the opening cysteine and the closing phenylalanine or tryptophan. Fields, in order: J gene, D gene, CDR3 length, V gene, clone size, CDR3 DNA, CDR3 protein. The D gene is left open where the match is weak. Rows may omit the clone size; those that give it use once, few, many or a size class.

TRBJ2-1 TRBD1 15 TRBV12-3/TRBV12-4 . TGTGCCAGCAGTCCCCGAGGACAGGGGGAGGTTGAGCAGTTCTTC CASSPRGQGEVEQFF
TRBJ2-3 . 15 TRBV5-6 . TGTGCCAGCAGCTTCCCCACAAACGGCACAGATACGCAGTATTTT CASSFPTNGTDTQYF
TRBJ2-1 TRBD1 16 TRBV10-3 . TGTGCCATCAGTCCCGTGTTGGGACAGGGTATCAATGAGCAGTTCTTC CAISPVLGQGINEQFF
TRBJ1-2 . 11 TRBV7-9 . TGTGCCAGCAGCTCCTCGAATGGCTACACCTTC CASSSSNGYTF
TRBJ2-3 . 18 TRBV7-8 . TGTGCCAGCAGCTTGTGGATCGGCGCGGATACTAGCACAGATACGCAGTATTTT CASSLWIGADTSTDTQYF
TRBJ2-1 TRBD2 15 TRBV30 . TGTGCCTGGAGTGGGGTAGGCGGGAGAGGTAATGAGCAGTTCTTC CAWSGVGGRGNEQFF
TRBJ2-7 . 16 TRBV30 . TGTGCCTGGATAGGGCGGGGAGGAACTAGCTCCTACGAGCAGTACTTC CAWIGRGGTSSYEQYF
TRBJ2-2 . 14 TRBV19 few TGTGCCAGTAGTACCTCTAAATACCAAGGGGAGCTGTTTTTT CASSTSKYQGELFF
TRBJ1-2 . 14 TRBV3-1 . TGTGCCAGCAGCCAAGATCCCCGGGACTATGGCTACACCTTC CASSQDPRDYGYTF
TRBJ2-7 TRBD1 17 TRBV3-1 . TGTGCCAGCAGCCCTTGGACAGGGGGCAAAGGCTCCTACGAGCAGTACTTC CASSPWTGGKGSYEQYF
TRBJ2-1 . 19 TRBV11-2 . TGTGCCAGCAGTTACCACCTAGGGAGGTTACGAAGCTCCTACAATGAGCAGTTCTTC CASSYHLGRLRSSYNEQFF
TRBJ2-5 TRBD2 14 TRBV30 . TGTGCCTGGAGTTTAGCGGGAGGAGAGGAGACCCAGTACTTC CAWSLAGGEETQYF
TRBJ2-7 . 11 TRBV30 . TGTGCCTGGAGGGACAGATACGAGCAGTACTTC CAWRDRYEQYF
TRBJ1-4 . 15 TRBV30 . TGTGCCTGGAGTGACCTACAAGGAACTAATGAAAAACTGTTTTTT CAWSDLQGTNEKLFF
TRBJ2-2 TRBD1 13 TRBV7-3 . TGTGCCAGCAGCTGGACAGGGACCGGGGAGCTGTTTTTT CASSWTGTGELFF
TRBJ2-7 TRBD1 15 TRBV11-2 once TGTGCCAGCAGCTCACGGACAGGGGGCAGCTACGAGCAGTACTTC CASSSRTGGSYEQYF
TRBJ2-1 . 14 TRBV9 . TGTGCCAGCAGCGTGGGAGCGTCGGCAAATGAGCAGTTCTTC CASSVGASANEQFF
TRBJ1-5 TRBD1 15 TRBV7-9 . TGTGCCAGCAGCCCGACAGGGGCCGTCCATCAGCCCCAGCATTTT CASSPTGAVHQPQHF
TRBJ2-4 . 13 TRBV7-9 . TGTGCCAGCAGCTTGGGACACGGAAACATTCAGTACTTC CASSLGHGNIQYF
TRBJ1-4 . 16 TRBV6-1 . TGTGCCAGCAGCGAAGTCAGGGCCGCGTCTAATGAAAAACTGTTTTTT CASSEVRAASNEKLFF
TRBJ2-7 . 14 TRBV28 once TGTGCCAGCAGTTTTCCCGCAGCCCCCTACGAGCAGTACTTC CASSFPAAPYEQYF
TRBJ2-7 . 14 TRBV5-6 few TGTGCCAGCAGCCCTAGTGCAACTGGTGAATGGCAGTACTTC CASSPSATGEWQYF
TRBJ2-2 TRBD2 17 TRBV5-6 . TGTGCCAGCAGCCTGGATCCCGGACTAGCAGTCACCGGGGAGCTGTTTTTT CASSLDPGLAVTGELFF
TRBJ2-5 . 14 TRBV20-1 . TGCAGTGCTAGCCCGCGGGCAGCGCAAGAGACCCAGTACTTC CSASPRAAQETQYF
TRBJ2-3 . 14 TRBV27 . TGTGCCAGCAGTTCCCCGTACGACAGAAATACGCAGTATTTT CASSSPYDRNTQYF
TRBJ2-1 . 13 TRBV15 . TGTGCCACCAGCAGGGACATCCACAATGAGCAGTTCTTC CATSRDIHNEQFF
TRBJ2-7 TRBD1 12 TRBV6-1 few TGTGCCAGCAGTCACAGGGGGTACGAGCAGTACTTC CASSHRGYEQYF
TRBJ1-3 TRBD1 14 TRBV7-8 . TGTGCCAGCAGCCCACACAGGGGACGAAACACCATATATTTT CASSPHRGRNTIYF
TRBJ1-6 . 15 TRBV6-5 few TGTGCCAGCAGTTACTCAGGTGGGATGAGATCACCCCTCCACTTT CASSYSGGMRSPLHF
TRBJ2-7 TRBD1 15 TRBV11-1 . TGTGCCAGCAGCTTGACAGGGGGGGAATTCTACGAGCAGTACTTC CASSLTGGEFYEQYF
TRBJ2-2 TRBD2 16 TRBV9 . TGTGCCAGCAGCGTAGTTAGCGGGGCGAACACCGGGGAGCTGTTTTTT CASSVVSGANTGELFF
TRBJ2-1 TRBD2 21 TRBV24-1 . TGTGCCACCAGTGATGGACGTACTAGCGGGAGGCATCTTTGGAGTTACAATGAGCAGTTCTTC CATSDGRTSGRHLWSYNEQFF